This T cell receptor (beta chain) is from a study of blood T cell repertoires in COVID-19. Turning to the study itself: From the United States, Italy and Spain came samples of acute and convalescent COVID-19. In each case, the material was cDNA or gDNA derived from T cells, B-cell-depleted T cells, or PBMCs.

Germline assignment: CDR1 SEHNR and CDR2 FQNEAQ (reference sequence). Between the trimmed V and J ends, which lost 1 base and 6 bases, there was a span of 10 bases. CDR3 length: 13 residues. Per the original methods: Reference gene primer amplification gave estimated nucleated cell counts. Assay used: immunoSEQ multiplex PCR; TCRdb lists only in-frame clones, some missing. V, J and clone size reflect that table, while D and trimming were determined from the DNA. The sample lists about 270,000 clones, around 86% occurring once. The sample consisted of peripheral blood. This clonotype was sampled from a man in his forties who had recovered from COVID-19. V is TRBV7-9 and J is TRBJ2-7; D may be TRBD1 (5 bases). CDR3 loop: CASSLDLQGEQYF. The CDR3 bases are TGTGCCAGCAGCTTAGACTTGCAGGGCGAGCAGTACTTC.